These 2 T cell receptor beta chains were sequenced from one sample in a study of cytomegalovirus exposure and HLA in healthy donors. The PCR employed 60 Vbeta primers together with 13 Jbeta primers. Data came from immunoSEQ multiplex PCR; TCRdb stores just in-frame clones and leaves some out. The table shows 130,000 to 150,000 clones, with roughly 79% occurring only once. Sequenced input: PBMCs. The receptors derive from a middle-aged woman in good health and CMV-seropositive.

The chain links TRBV28 to TRBJ1-3, with a weak D call TRBD1 (6 bases). The V end lost 3 bases, the J end lost 0 bases, and 15 bases lay between the germline ends. This CDR3 is built from 17 residues. Germline V gene lookup returns CDR1 MDHEN and CDR2 SYDVKM. In DNA form, the CDR3 reads TGTGCCAGCAGTTTCATACAGGGAGACCTCTCTGGAAACACCATATATTTT. This encodes CASSFIQGDLSGNTIYF.

The chain carries TRBV6-5 and TRBJ2-1; D possibly corresponds to TRBD2 (6 bases). Trimming took 9 bases from V and 4 from J, leaving 19 bases between them. CDR3 length: 15 residues. CDR1 and CDR2 (germline): MNHEY, SVGAGI. CDR3 residues: CARSDGSQTYNEQFF. CDR3 bases: TGTGCCAGGTCGGACGGGAGCCAGACTTACAATGAGCAGTTCTTC.